These 22 T cell receptor beta chains were all obtained from the same sample, sequenced in a study of spatial heterogeneity in lung cancer. Via MiXCR, TCRdb re-called the 5' RACE reads, giving one row per CDR3 protein. The table includes approximately 13,000 distinct CDR3 sequences, 13% to 15% detected once. Stated time point: sample taken at primary tumor resection. Unsorted whole RNA from tumor, nontumor lung or frozen PBMC underwent sequencing. The starting material was PBMCs, obtained at surgery. These receptors were taken from a male donor with early-stage non-small cell lung cancer.

As regards this clonotype: A single base separates this from a much larger clone, so it may be a read error. The rearrangement joins TRBV20-1 to TRBJ1-2; TRBD1 aligns across 7 bases. The CDR3 totals 13 residues. V lost 5 bases and J lost 10; bases outside the gene matches: 13. CDR1 is DFQATT, CDR2 SNEGSKA, per germline (reference sequence). The CDR3 loop is CSASTGQIHDYTF. The CDR3 DNA is TGCAGTGCTTCGACGGGACAGATACATGACTACACCTTC.

The table lists this clonotype with a few counts. The rearrangement links TRBV7-2 to TRBJ2-2; 7 bases align to TRBD2. Germline V CDR1 and CDR2: SGHTA, FQGNSA. V gave up 5 bases and J gave up 5 bases; unmatched junction bases: 5. The CDR3 is 14 residues long. The CDR3 sequence is CASSEGRGTGELFF. The CDR3 DNA reads as TGTGCCAGCAGCGAAGGGAGGGGTACCGGGGAGCTGTTTTTT.

This clonotype was seen a handful of times. The chain links TRBV7-9 to TRBJ2-1; 11 bases agree with TRBD2. The CDR3 has 17 amino acids. V lost 2 bases and J lost 0; bases outside the gene matches: 3. The germline V gene encodes CDR1 SEHNR and CDR2 FQNEAQ (reference sequence). The CDR3: CASSLTSGGSSYNEQFF. CDR3 coding DNA: TGTGCCAGCAGCTTAACTAGCGGGGGTAGCTCCTACAATGAGCAGTTCTTC.

This clonotype was observed a few times. The V call is TRBV27, the J call TRBJ1-2; 9 nucleotides line up with TRBD1. The CDR3 is made up of 15 amino acids. Unmatched junction bases numbered 11, after V lost 7 bases and J lost 5 bases. The germline gives CDR1 MNHEY, CDR2 SMNVEV (reference sequence). The CDR3 DNA reads as TGTGCCAGCACCCGCTCACAGGGGGCAGGGTATGGCTACACCTTC. Amino acids: CASTRSQGAGYGYTF.

This clonotype has at least ten counts. The chain couples TRBV7-6 to TRBJ2-2, with D unresolved. From germline, CDR1 is SGHVS and CDR2 FNYEAQ. V was pared by 2 bases and J by 2 bases, with 6 bases between. The CDR3 consists of 14 residues. In DNA form, the CDR3 reads TGTGCCAGCAGCTTAAACCAAAACACCGGGGAGCTGTTTTTT. Residues: CASSLNQNTGELFF.

The rearrangement uses TRBV6-1 and TRBJ1-2, with D unclear. The CDR3 extends over 12 amino acids. Trimming pared 3 bases from V and 2 bases from J, leaving 4 bases between. Germline V gene data show CDR1 as MNHNS and CDR2 as SASEGT. CDR3 region: CASSDLNYGYTF. The CDR3 nucleotides are TGTGCCAGCAGTGACTTAAACTATGGCTACACCTTC.

This clonotype was seen a few times. J is TRBJ2-3 and V is TRBV7-9, with 11 nucleotides matching TRBD2. V shed 1 base and J 6 bases; nucleotides not matched to a gene: 6. Germline CDR1 is SEHNR and CDR2 is FQNEAQ (reference sequence). The CDR3 spans 16 residues. CDR3 coding DNA: TGTGCCAGCAGCTTAGTGGCTAGCGGGGGGAGTGATACGCAGTATTTT. Protein product: CASSLVASGGSDTQYF.

This chain connects TRBV10-2 to TRBJ1-2; D gene unclear. With 4 bases removed from V and 1 base from J, the gap between germline ends came to 10 bases. Germline CDR1 WSHSY, CDR2 SAAADI. This CDR3 has 14 amino acids. In nucleotides, the CDR3 is TGCGCCAGCAGTGCCAGACCGTTTAACTATGGCTACACCTTC. Amino acid sequence: CASSARPFNYGYTF.

This clonotype was picked up many times. The rearrangement joins TRBV29-1 to TRBJ2-1, with D unclear. The CDR3 is 15 amino acids. Germline loops: CDR1 SQVTM, CDR2 ANQGSEA. V was clipped by 7 bases and J by 4 bases, with 20 bases between them. The CDR3 region is CSGAIRVGWYNEQFF. CDR3 DNA sequence: TGCAGCGGCGCAATTCGTGTCGGGTGGTACAATGAGCAGTTCTTC.

The chain is built from TRBV28 and TRBJ1-5; possibly TRBD1 for D (5 bases). CDR3 length equals 15 residues. Germline CDR1 is MDHEN and CDR2 is SYDVKM. The V gene lost 4 bases and the J gene lost 0 bases, with 10 bases spanning the gap. CDR3 nucleotides: TGTGCCAGCAGTTCATCAGGGAGTAGCAATCAGCCCCAGCATTTT. Its protein is CASSSSGSSNQPQHF.

J is TRBJ1-1 and V is TRBV6-1, with 8 bases matching TRBD1. Looked up from germline, CDR1 is MNHNS and CDR2 is SASEGT. There are 14 residues in the CDR3. V shed 5 bases and J 3 bases; nucleotides not matched to a gene: 5. This CDR3 reads CASSIGQGHTEAFF. The CDR3 region has the DNA TGTGCCAGCAGTATCGGACAGGGCCACACTGAAGCTTTCTTT.

This clonotype has only a few counts. This chain joins TRBV4-3 and TRBJ2-2, with D possibly being TRBD1 (5 bases). V lost 1 base, J lost 5 bases, and 8 bases lay in between. The germline gives CDR1 LGHNA, CDR2 YSLEER. This CDR3 spans 14 amino acids. CDR3 DNA sequence: TGCGCCAGCAGCCAAGTGCAGGGAACCGGGGAGCTGTTTTTT. Amino acid sequence: CASSQVQGTGELFF.

V usage is TRBV5-1 and J usage is TRBJ1-3, with TRBD1 matching 7 bases. This CDR3 is built from 14 residues. The germline V gene encodes CDR1 SGHRS and CDR2 YFSETQ. J gave up 5 bases and V 5 bases, and 7 bases lay outside the gene matches. The CDR3 region is CASRPDRERNTIYF. Here the CDR3 DNA reads TGCGCCAGCAGACCCGACAGGGAACGAAACACCATATATTTT.

This clonotype occurred many times. The V call is TRBV24-1, the J call TRBJ2-1; TRBD1 matches 7 bases. The CDR3 extends over 16 amino acids. Germline CDR1 is KGHDR and CDR2 is SFDVKD. The V segment lost 0 bases and the J segment 1 base; nucleotides outside the gene matches: 2. The CDR3 DNA reads as TGTGCCACCAGTGATTTGTCGGGACAGTCCTACAATGAGCAGTTCTTC. The encoded protein is CATSDLSGQSYNEQFF.

This clonotype was seen more than once but under ten times. The chain is built from TRBV3-1 and TRBJ2-2; D is unresolved. Trimming took off 5 bases at V and 4 bases at J, with 14 bases between the two ends. CDR1 LGHDT and CDR2 YNNKEL come from the germline V gene (reference sequence). The CDR3 sequence is 15 residues long. The CDR3 nucleotides read TGTGCCAGCAGCGCCAGAGAAGGATTCACCGGGGAGCTGTTTTTT. Translated, it gives CASSAREGFTGELFF.

This chain joins TRBV12-2 and TRBJ2-7; the D call of TRBD2 is as the table states it, not checked on the DNA. TRBV12-2 counts as a pseudogene. The CDR3 runs to 17 residues. The CDR3 bases are TGTGCAAGTCGCTCCCCTAGCGGGGGCCTGAGGTGGCGCGAGCAGTACTTC. Translated: CASRSPSGGLRWREQYF.

This chain joins TRBV10-3 and TRBJ1-2; D ambiguous. The V and J ends lost 3 bases and 4 bases respectively, with 18 bases between them. CDR3 length equals 16 residues. Germline values: CDR1 ENHRY, CDR2 SYGVKD. CDR3 sequence (DNA): TGTGCCATCAGTGATTTTACAGTTCTAGCAGGCTATGGCTACACCTTC. This codes for CAISDFTVLAGYGYTF.

The sample holds a few counts of this clonotype. The chain joins TRBV6-5 to TRBJ1-2, with D hard to call. Germline lookup yields CDR1 MNHEY and CDR2 SVGAGI. This CDR3 is 15 amino acids long. Trimming removed 4 bases at V and 0 bases at J, with 12 bases between. The DNA of the CDR3 is TGTGCCAGCAGTTCGAGAAACACTCCTAACTATGGCTACACCTTC. Its protein is CASSSRNTPNYGYTF.

Written as DNA, the CDR3 is TGTGCCAGCAGCACCTTTGGCGTCCCCTACGAGCAGTACTTC. It is translated as CASSTFGVPYEQYF. The rearrangement links TRBV7-2 to TRBJ2-7; D unclear. V lost 5 bases and J lost 2, with 13 bases in between. CDR3 length: 14 residues. Germline CDR1 is SGHTA and CDR2 is FQGNSA.

This chain uses TRBV5-5 with TRBJ1-2; TRBD1 might be the D (5 bases). The CDR3 contains 11 residues. CDR1 and CDR2 (germline): SGHKS, YYEKEE (reference sequence). Trimming took off 8 bases at V and 4 bases at J, with 9 bases between the two ends. CDR3 nucleotide sequence: TGTGCCAGGGGGGTTTCCTATGGCTACACCTTC. It is translated as CARGVSYGYTF.

This clonotype was seen ten or more times. The J gene is TRBJ2-3, the V gene TRBV14, with 7 nucleotides matching TRBD1. The junction had 7 bases not matched to a gene; V was cut back by 2 bases and J by 2 bases. This CDR3 contains 16 residues. The germline gives CDR1 SGHDN, CDR2 FVKESK. The CDR3 region is CASSQRDSPSTDTQYF. The CDR3 region has the DNA TGTGCCAGCAGCCAACGGGACAGCCCTTCCACAGATACGCAGTATTTT.

This clonotype was found a few times. The chain recombines TRBV5-1 with TRBJ1-4; unclear D gene. Germline CDR1 reads SGHRS; CDR2 reads YFSETQ. V lost 4 bases, J lost 6 bases, and 13 bases lay in between. The CDR3 runs 14 residues. The CDR3 here is CASSLDGPDEKLFF. The CDR3 DNA follows: TGCGCCAGCAGCCTGGACGGGCCGGATGAAAAACTGTTTTTT.